The 5 T cell receptor beta chains given below trace back to one sample, sequenced in a study of CD8+CD57+ T cells in acquired aplastic anemia. According to the study, genomic DNA was the template for TCR beta VDJ and CDR3 profiling. TCRdb re-called the reads with MiXCR, one entry per CDR3 protein. This table holds about 270,000 distinct CDR3 sequences, around 82% found once. Patients sequenced had flow cytometry evidence of CD8+CD57+ cell expansion. Sequenced material: sorted CD4+, CD8+, or CD8+CD57+ T cells (not recorded which) from PBMCs. Receptors originate from a human donor with aplastic anemia.

Turning to this clonotype: Relative to the germline gene, one junction end is altered; a read error may explain this. The J gene is TRBJ2-3, the V gene TRBV7-9; D may correspond to TRBD1 or TRBD2 (5 bases each). This CDR3 is built from 14 residues. Germline V gene data show CDR1 as SEHNR and CDR2 as FQNEAQ (reference sequence). CDR3 nucleotides: TGTGCCAGCAGCGCCGGGGCAGGCGATCATAAGACCCATTTT. This sequence encodes CASSAGAGDHKTHF. The complete variable domain, with remaining parts taken from reference TRBV7-9 and TRBJ2-3, reads DTGVSQNPRHKITKRGQNVTFRCDPISEHNRLYWYRQTLGQGPEFLTYFQNEAQLEKSRLLSDRFSAERPKGSFSTLEIQRTEQGDSAMYLCASSAGAGDHKTHFGPGTRLTVL.

Points on this clonotype: One end of the junction varies from germline; a read error may be responsible. This chain links TRBV7-9 with TRBJ2-6, with 7 bases matching TRBD2. Germline loops: CDR1 SEHNR, CDR2 FQNEAQ (reference sequence). This CDR3 is 13 amino acids long. The DNA of the CDR3 is TGTGCCACCCGGACTAGAGACAAGGAGGAGCTGTACTTC. It encodes CATRTRDKEELYF. The full variable domain, its missing parts supplied by reference TRBV7-9 and TRBJ2-6, is DTGVSQNPRHKITKRGQNVTFRCDPISEHNRLYWYRQTLGQGPEFLTYFQNEAQLEKSRLLSDRFSAERPKGSFSTLEIQRTEQGDSAMYLCATRTRDKEELYFGAGSRLTVL.

The CDR3 region has the DNA TGTGCCAGCAGCGCAGGTAGCGGGGCTTACTACGAGCAGTACTTC. Translation gives CASSAGSGAYYEQYF. The chain combines TRBV9 with TRBJ2-7; 8 bases line up with TRBD2. Germline V gene data show CDR1 as SGDLS and CDR2 as YYNGEE. The CDR3 is 15 amino acids. Losses at the gene ends were 3 bases for V and 3 bases for J; bases not matched to a gene: 8. Variable domain in full (rest from reference TRBV9 and TRBJ2-7): DSGVTQTPKHLITATGQRVTLRCSPRSGDLSVYWYQQSLDQGLQFLIQYYNGEERAKGNILERFSAQQFPDLHSELNLSSLELGDSALYFCASSAGSGAYYEQYFGPGTRLTVT.

The rearrangement joins TRBV7-8 to TRBJ2-3, with 7 bases identical to TRBD2. After removal of 6 bases from V and 8 bases from J, the junction contained 14 bases not matched to a gene. The CDR3 is 15 residues long. CDR1 and CDR2 (germline): SGHVS, FQNEAQ. The CDR3 region has the DNA TGTGCCAGCAGTGTACTAGCGCGAGGACCGAGTACGCAGTATTTT. Residues: CASSVLARGPSTQYF.

The genes are TRBV5-4 and TRBJ2-7, with 7 bases fitting TRBD2. CDR1 SGHNT and CDR2 YYREEE come from the germline V gene (reference sequence). This CDR3 contains 14 residues. V was pared by 4 bases and J by 4 bases, with 8 bases of the junction left unmatched. CDR3 region: CASSPAGGRYEQYF. The CDR3, as DNA: TGTGCCAGCAGCCCCGCCGGGGGGAGGTACGAGCAGTACTTC.